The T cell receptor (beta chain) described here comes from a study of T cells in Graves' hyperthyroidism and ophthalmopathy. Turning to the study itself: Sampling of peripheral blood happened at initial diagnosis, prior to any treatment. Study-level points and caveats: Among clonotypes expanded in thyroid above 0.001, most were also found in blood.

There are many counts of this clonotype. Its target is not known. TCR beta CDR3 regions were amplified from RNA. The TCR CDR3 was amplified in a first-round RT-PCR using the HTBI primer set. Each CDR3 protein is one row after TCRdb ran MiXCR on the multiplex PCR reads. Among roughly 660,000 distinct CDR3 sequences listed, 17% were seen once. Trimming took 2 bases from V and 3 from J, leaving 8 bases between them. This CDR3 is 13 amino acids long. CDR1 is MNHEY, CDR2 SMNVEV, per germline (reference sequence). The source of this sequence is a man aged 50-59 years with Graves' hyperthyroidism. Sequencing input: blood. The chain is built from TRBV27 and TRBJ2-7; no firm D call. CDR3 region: CASSLDSFYEQYF. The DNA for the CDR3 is TGTGCCAGCAGTTTAGACTCCTTCTACGAGCAGTACTTC.